This T cell receptor beta chain was obtained from a study of CD8 T cells in ankylosing spondylitis. MiXCR was run by TCRdb on the 5' RACE reads, yielding one entry per CDR3 protein. The profile shows 250,000 to 300,000 distinct CDR3 sequences, 15% to 20% of them singletons. The CDR3 spans 17 residues. CDR1 and CDR2 from the germline V gene are DFQATT and SNEGSKA (reference sequence). V lost 3 bases and J lost 5; bases outside the gene matches: 11. The sample holds many counts of this clonotype. This clonotype was sampled from a male donor with ankylosing spondylitis or in good health (not recorded which). Input material: blood, either unsorted or a sorted T cell fraction (not recorded which). This chain links TRBV20-1 with TRBJ1-6, with TRBD1 matching 9 bases. CDR3 bases: TGCAGTGCTAGTAAAGGGGGACAGGGTGTCGATAATTCACCCCTCCACTTT. This translates into CSASKGGQGVDNSPLHF.